This TCR beta chain appears in the sequencing data of a study of regulatory T cells in long-lasting Graves disease. The overall study: New Graves' disease cases had less than 3 months of antithyroid drugs.

Described time point: newly diagnosed GD, antithyroid drugs for less than 3 months. PBMCs were the source of the RNA used for TCR sequencing. The germline V and J ends were trimmed by 0 bases and 6 bases, with 6 bases remaining between them. Germline V gene data show CDR1 as ENHRY and CDR2 as SYGVKD. The CDR3 is 12 amino acids. CDR3-region Arm-PCR and iRepertoire HTBI primers produced the TCR beta libraries. TCRdb used MiXCR to reprocess the multiplex PCR reads, holding one entry per CDR3 protein. The sample shows around 480,000 distinct CDR3 sequences, around 15% of them seen only once. Only a few counts were recorded for this clonotype. These data are also associated with another study on T cells in Graves' hyperthyroidism and ophthalmopathy. From that paper: Any patient presenting with uncontrolled infection, other autoimmune disease, pregnancy or lactation was left out. Primed by the HTBI set, a first-round RT-PCR was run on the TCR CDR3. Ophthalmopathy stood apart from stable hyperthyroidism in a 13 V-J model.

The sequence derives from a woman in her forties or fifties with Graves disease. Sequenced material: peripheral blood mononuclear cells (PBMCs), taken at new diagnosis, from a patient treated with antithyroid drugs. The chain recombines TRBV10-3 with TRBJ2-7, with unresolved D. CDR3 sequence: CAISESSSEQYF. As DNA, the CDR3 is TGTGCCATCAGTGAGTCCAGCTCCGAGCAGTACTTC.